This T cell receptor (beta chain) is drawn from a study of tumor-infiltrating lymphocytes in primary liver carcinoma. DNA and RNA were both co-extracted from 20-30 mg of bulk tissue that had not been sorted. This CDR3 contains 14 residues. Germline-derived CDR1 and CDR2 are SGHTA and FQGTGA. TCR beta cDNA came from roughly 550 ng total RNA, primed with a constant-region primer. ARM-PCR, slightly modified, supplied the TCR beta libraries through three nested multiplex PCR rounds. A C-beta reverse primer and TRBV1-TRBV30 forward primers served in each of the first two PCR rounds, at roughly 10 cycles apiece. TCRdb processed the multiplex PCR reads anew with MiXCR; each CDR3 protein has one entry. In the table there are over 40,000 distinct CDR3 sequences, 70% to 80% of which are singletons. Turning to this clonotype: A much larger clonotype is one base distant, so this may be a read error.

Sequencing was carried out using liver tumor tissue from sampling region 5. The subset: tumor region T5, tumor centre. This receptor was obtained from a man aged 40-49 years with primary liver carcinoma and hepatitis B virus infection. The J gene is TRBJ2-1, the V gene TRBV7-3; 9 nucleotides agree with TRBD1. DNA for the CDR3: TGTGCCAGCAGCCTCCGGGACAGGGTAAATGAGCACTTCTTC. Translation: CASSLRDRVNEHFF.